Listed below are T cell receptor beta chains from one sample, sequenced in a study of blood T cell repertoires in COVID-19. Generated by immunoSEQ multiplex PCR, the TCRdb table keeps only in-frame clones and is missing some. This table holds around 250,000 clones, about 91% found once. Sequenced input: PBMCs or T cells enriched from blood (not recorded which). These TCRs come from a human donor in a cohort exposed to, infected with or recovered from COVID-19 (not recorded which). The donor label of this sample is uncertain. Both conserved end residues are trimmed from each CDR3. Fields, in order: V gene, J gene, CDR3 protein.

v_gene: TRBV27; j_gene: TRBJ1-4; CDR3aa: ASKEYRGSANEKLF
v_gene: TRBV4-1; j_gene: TRBJ1-5; CDR3aa: ASSQDGGRPYNQPQH
v_gene: TRBV2; j_gene: TRBJ2-5; CDR3aa: ASSEAGASGDETQY
v_gene: TRBV2; j_gene: TRBJ2-5; CDR3aa: ASTGSGETQY
v_gene: TRBV6-5; j_gene: TRBJ1-1; CDR3aa: ASSSLDSREAF
v_gene: TRBV4-1; j_gene: TRBJ1-5; CDR3aa: ASSQVRTGNQPQH
v_gene: TRBV7-8; j_gene: TRBJ1-2; CDR3aa: ASSLGHRIGGYT
v_gene: TRBV19; j_gene: TRBJ1-1; CDR3aa: ASSISQAGTEAF
v_gene: TRBV30; j_gene: TRBJ1-1; CDR3aa: AWNLLGTGAEAF
v_gene: TRBV9; j_gene: TRBJ1-3; CDR3aa: ASSPRPGQVSGNTIY
v_gene: TRBV10-3; j_gene: TRBJ1-2; CDR3aa: AISGMGQGYYGYT
v_gene: TRBV11-1; j_gene: TRBJ2-3; CDR3aa: ASSGGLRTDTQY
v_gene: TRBV12-3/TRBV12-4; j_gene: TRBJ1-2; CDR3aa: ASSPGPREGYT
v_gene: TRBV29-1; j_gene: TRBJ2-5; CDR3aa: SVTGKETQY
v_gene: TRBV6-5; j_gene: TRBJ1-5; CDR3aa: ASDRDSLNQPQH
v_gene: TRBV2; j_gene: TRBJ2-7; CDR3aa: ASGRGNHEQY
v_gene: TRBV4-2; j_gene: TRBJ1-3; CDR3aa: ASSQAPRLSSGNTIY
v_gene: TRBV11-2; j_gene: TRBJ2-1; CDR3aa: ASSRTQGVNHNEQF
v_gene: TRBV29-1; j_gene: TRBJ2-7; CDR3aa: SVEEKGTSPYEQY